This entry lists 25 T cell receptor beta chains sequenced from one sample in a study of blood T cell repertoires in COVID-19 (dated by TCRdb to 2018 to 2020). The protocol used for the library was the immunoSEQ multiplex PCR assay. Imported from immuneACCESS, the table was reduced by TCRdb to in-frame sequences with V and J called. These copies leave out some clones; in studies compared against another copy, an unresolved V gene accounts for under half, and the cause of the remainder is not known. Here the sample has over 35,000 clones; roughly 92% occur a single time. The biggest ten clones account for 9.2% of the sample. Material for sequencing was peripheral blood. Receptor source: a man aged 50 to 60 with active COVID-19.

The rearrangement links TRBV27 to TRBJ2-5; 7 nucleotides align to TRBD1. The trim removed 5 bases at V and 5 bases at J, leaving 11 bases unmatched. CDR1 is MNHEY and CDR2 is SMNVEV in the germline V gene (reference sequence). The CDR3 contains 15 residues. Here the CDR3 reads CASSPSGQSGETQYF. DNA of the CDR3: TGTGCCAGCAGTCCTTCGGGACAGTCAGGGGAGACCCAGTACTTC.

The table lists this clone with a count of one. The chain has TRBV13 and TRBJ2-1; tentatively, D is TRBD2 (6 bases). V lost 8 bases, J lost 9 bases, and 14 bases lay in between. Germline V gene data show CDR1 as PRHDT and CDR2 as FYEKMQ (reference sequence). CDR3 size: 12 residues. CDR3 sequence reads: CASGLGGTEQFF. In DNA, the CDR3 is TGTGCCAGCGGGCTAGGAGGGACTGAGCAGTTCTTC.

V gene TRBV3-1 (or the pseudogene TRBV3-2) combines with J gene TRBJ2-7; possibly TRBD2 for D (6 bases). V was trimmed by 8 bases and J by 5 bases, leaving 25 bases between them. Germline V lookup: CDR1 LGHDT, CDR2 YNNKEL (reference sequence). This CDR3 contains 16 residues. The CDR3 DNA is TGTGCCAGCTCAAAACGATGGCAGGGAGGTTCCGACGAGCAGTACTTC. Encoded protein: CASSKRWQGGSDEQYF.

The chain couples TRBV24-1 to TRBJ2-1; 10 bases agree with TRBD2. With 5 bases clipped from V and 8 bases from J, the junction kept 11 bases outside the gene matches. Germline V CDR1 and CDR2: KGHDR, SFDVKD. The CDR3 totals 16 residues. The chain's CDR3 is CATSGGSGRGIDEQFF. The CDR3 DNA reads as TGTGCCACCAGTGGAGGGAGCGGGAGGGGTATTGATGAGCAGTTCTTC.

The genes are TRBV2 and TRBJ2-5; TRBD2 is a possible D gene (5 bases). Trimming removed 4 bases from V and 2 bases from J, with 17 bases in between. The CDR3 has 16 amino acids. Germline V CDR1 and CDR2: SNHLY, FYNNEI. CDR3 sequence: CASSVNPPGLQETQYF. CDR3 bases: TGTGCCAGCAGTGTAAATCCACCGGGATTACAAGAGACCCAGTACTTC.

V and J are TRBV2 and TRBJ2-7, with 8 bases fitting TRBD1. The CDR3 runs to 14 residues. Germline-derived CDR1 and CDR2 are SNHLY and FYNNEI. The ends lost 6 bases at V and 4 bases at J; junction bases unmatched: 8. Here the CDR3 DNA reads TGTGCCAGCAGCGTCAGGGGGCTTGGGTACGAGCAGTACTTC. Protein product: CASSVRGLGYEQYF.

V usage is TRBV29-1 and J usage is TRBJ1-5, with TRBD1 identical over 7 bases. The length of the CDR3 is 13 residues. Germline V CDR1 and CDR2: SQVTM, ANQGSEA. V trimming: 4 bases; J trimming: 5 bases; junction bases outside the gene matches: 5. The CDR3 loop reads CSVVFRGDQPQHF. The CDR3 coding sequence is TGCAGCGTTGTTTTCAGGGGGGATCAGCCCCAGCATTTT.

The chain employs TRBV7-9 and TRBJ1-1; perhaps TRBD1 as D (6 bases). The germline gives CDR1 SEHNR, CDR2 FQNEAQ (reference sequence). The V and J ends lost 5 bases and 4 bases respectively, with 20 bases between them. The CDR3 extends over 16 amino acids. This CDR3 reads CASSPLRGGPVTEAFF. CDR3 DNA sequence: TGTGCCAGCAGCCCTCTCCGCGGGGGGCCAGTCACTGAAGCTTTCTTT.

Comments on this clone: Other DNA sequences in the sample encode the same CDR3. V gene TRBV19 combines with J gene TRBJ2-1; possible D gene TRBD1, 5 bases. The germline V gene encodes CDR1 LNHDA and CDR2 SQIVND (reference sequence). This CDR3 comprises 13 residues. V lost 5 bases and J 5 bases, leaving 10 bases between the germline ends. The CDR3 DNA is TGTGCCAGTAGTGGGCAGGGCCACAATGAGCAGTTCTTC. Its protein is CASSGQGHNEQFF.

The chain couples TRBV5-1 to TRBJ2-1; TRBD1 agrees at 9 bases. V gave up 3 bases and J gave up 6 bases; unmatched junction bases: 16. Germline assignment: CDR1 SGHRS and CDR2 YFSETQ. The CDR3 loop spans 18 amino acids. The CDR3 DNA sequence: TGCGCCAGCAGCTGGGCGGGGACAGGGCTGATAGGTAGCAATGAGCAGTTCTTC. This translates into CASSWAGTGLIGSNEQFF.

This clone turned up a few times. The V gene is TRBV11-3, the J gene TRBJ2-1; 7 nucleotides align to TRBD2. CDR3 length: 15 residues. Germline V gene sequence: CDR1 SGHNT, CDR2 YENEEA. V gave up 4 bases and J gave up 8 bases; unmatched junction bases: 11. The CDR3 coding sequence is TGTGCCAGCAGCTCTTTCGGCGGGAGTGAGGATGAGCAGTTCTTC. It yields the protein CASSSFGGSEDEQFF.

This chain joins TRBV3-1 (or the pseudogene TRBV3-2) and TRBJ1-1, with 9 bases identical to TRBD1. V lost 4 bases, J lost 3 bases, and 6 bases stayed unmatched. This CDR3 is 15 amino acids long. From germline, CDR1 is LGHDT and CDR2 YNNKEL (reference sequence). CDR3 amino acids: CASSRQTGGDTEAFF. CDR3 nucleotide sequence: TGTGCCAGCAGCCGACAGACAGGGGGGGACACTGAAGCTTTCTTT.

DNA of the CDR3: TGTGCCAGCAGTGAAGCGTCGACAGCTAACTATGGCTACACCTTC. It codes for CASSEASTANYGYTF. The chain carries TRBV2 and TRBJ1-2; a weak D match, TRBD1 (5 bases). Germline-derived CDR1 and CDR2 are SNHLY and FYNNEI. This CDR3 is built from 15 residues. V shed 0 bases and J shed 0 bases, with 8 bases lying between them.

This clone was counted once. The chain couples TRBV7-9 to TRBJ2-3; D not resolved. The CDR3 totals 14 residues. Germline lookup yields CDR1 SEHNR and CDR2 FQNEAQ (reference sequence). Between the trimmed V and J ends, which lost 4 bases and 0 bases, there was a span of 8 bases. CDR3 protein: CASSYGLSTDTQYF. In DNA form, the CDR3 reads TGTGCCAGCAGCTACGGGTTAAGCACAGATACGCAGTATTTT.

V usage is TRBV7-8 and J usage is TRBJ1-2, with 8 bases that match TRBD1. V shed 6 bases, J shed 3 bases, and the junction held 3 bases outside the gene matches. This CDR3 is 13 amino acids long. CDR1 and CDR2 (germline): SGHVS, FQNEAQ. The chain's CDR3 is CASSLDRDYGYTF. The CDR3 DNA follows: TGTGCCAGCAGTTTGGACAGGGACTATGGCTACACCTTC.

This rearrangement joins TRBV12-5 to TRBJ1-1; 8 bases map to TRBD1. CDR1 is LGHNT, CDR2 FRNRAP, per germline. The CDR3 spans 14 residues. J gave up 3 bases and V 5 bases, and 5 bases lay outside the gene matches. CDR3 loop: CASGPGGAYTEAFF. In nucleotides, the CDR3 is TGTGCTAGTGGTCCAGGGGGCGCATACACTGAAGCTTTCTTT.

The chain is built from TRBV7-9 and TRBJ2-1; D is possibly TRBD2 (6 bases). The CDR3 sequence is 15 residues long. Germline-derived CDR1 and CDR2 are SEHNR and FQNEAQ (reference sequence). V lost 0 bases, J lost 4 bases, and 10 bases lay in between. CDR3 coding DNA: TGTGCCAGCAGCTTAGCCGGCCGGGGGTACAATGAGCAGTTCTTC. Amino acid sequence: CASSLAGRGYNEQFF.

This chain joins TRBV19 and TRBJ2-3; D may be TRBD2 (5 bases). The CDR3 extends over 15 amino acids. Germline CDR1 and CDR2: LNHDA and SQIVND (reference sequence). V lost 6 bases, J lost 0 bases, and 13 bases lay in between. The DNA of the CDR3 is TGTGCCAGTAGCTATGGGCGGGCTAGCACAGATACGCAGTATTTT. Protein product: CASSYGRASTDTQYF.

The J gene is TRBJ1-1, the V gene TRBV5-4; the match to TRBD1 covers 9 bases. Trimming took 3 bases from V and 6 from J; bases not matched to a gene: 9. Germline V lookup: CDR1 SGHNT, CDR2 YYREEE (reference sequence). The CDR3 is made up of 15 amino acids. CDR3 loop: CASSSTQGAKAEAFF. CDR3 DNA: TGTGCCAGCAGCTCCACACAGGGGGCGAAGGCTGAAGCTTTCTTT. The full variable domain, with the rest looked up from reference TRBV5-4 and TRBJ1-1, is ETGVTQSPTHLIKTRGQQVTLRCSSQSGHNTVSWYQQALGQGPQFIFQYYREEENGRGNFPPRFSGLQFPNYSSELNVNALELDDSALYLCASSSTQGAKAEAFFGQGTRLTVV.

This chain joins TRBV6-1 and TRBJ1-2; possible D gene TRBD1, 6 bases. Deletions cut 3 bases from V and 0 bases from J, with 8 bases between. The length of the CDR3 is 14 residues. Germline CDR1 MNHNS, CDR2 SASEGT. The CDR3 sequence is CASSEDRSNYGYTF. The DNA for the CDR3 is TGTGCCAGCAGTGAGGACAGATCTAACTATGGCTACACCTTC.

The rearrangement links TRBV5-6 to TRBJ1-4; 11 nucleotides agree with TRBD1. The junction had 7 bases not matched to a gene; V was cut back by 4 bases and J by 8 bases. This CDR3 is 15 amino acids long. Germline CDR1 SGHDT, CDR2 YYEEEE. DNA for the CDR3: TGTGCCAGCAGCACGGGACAGGGGGGTAGGGAAAAACTGTTTTTT. Its translation: CASSTGQGGREKLFF. The full variable domain, rest sourced from reference TRBV5-6 and TRBJ1-4, is DAGVTQSPTHLIKTRGQQVTLRCSPKSGHDTVSWYQQALGQGPQFIFQYYEEEERQRGNFPDRFSGHQFPNYSSELNVNALLLGDSALYLCASSTGQGGREKLFFGSGTQLSVL.

CDR3 in DNA: TGTGCCAGCTCACCGCGACTAGCGGGAGGCGATGAGCAGTTCTTC. It encodes CASSPRLAGGDEQFF. This chain links TRBV18 with TRBJ2-1; the match to TRBD2 covers 13 bases. The CDR3 totals 15 residues. V lost 3 bases to trimming and J lost 8 bases; unmatched junction nucleotides: 4. Germline loops: CDR1 KGHSH, CDR2 LQKENI.

This clone was seen a handful of times. The rearrangement joins TRBV19 to TRBJ1-5; TRBD1 is a possible D gene (6 bases). The V gene's germline CDR1 is LNHDA and CDR2 SQIVND (reference sequence). Trimming took 7 bases from V and 2 from J, leaving 15 bases between them. The CDR3 is 15 amino acids. The CDR3 spells CASTATGVGNQPQHF. CDR3 nucleotides: TGTGCCAGTACCGCGACAGGCGTGGGCAATCAGCCCCAGCATTTT.

This chain joins TRBV7-2 and TRBJ2-3; the D gene is possibly TRBD2 (7 bases). The CDR3 extends over 15 amino acids. Trimming shortened V by 2 bases and J by 3 bases, and 12 bases separated the two germline ends. Germline V gene data show CDR1 as SGHTA and CDR2 as FQGNSA. The CDR3 is CASSLRAGATDTQYF. DNA of the CDR3: TGTGCCAGCAGCTTAAGGGCGGGGGCGACAGATACGCAGTATTTT.

The rearrangement uses TRBV28 and TRBJ1-5, with 7 bases lining up with TRBD1. The germline V gene encodes CDR1 MDHEN and CDR2 SYDVKM. Germline trimming cut 3 bases from V and 0 bases from J; bases unmatched to any gene: 14. The CDR3 sequence is 19 residues long. The CDR3 protein is CASSLELISTGSSNQPQHF. CDR3 DNA: TGTGCCAGCAGTTTGGAGCTTATCTCGACAGGGTCTAGCAATCAGCCCCAGCATTTT. The whole variable domain, remainder taken from reference TRBV28 and TRBJ1-5, is DVKVTQSSRYLVKRTGEKVFLECVQDMDHENMFWYRQDPGLGLRLIYFSYDVKMKEKGDIPEGYSVSREKKERFSLILESASTNQTSMYLCASSLELISTGSSNQPQHFGDGTRLSIL.